This T cell receptor beta chain originates from a study of beta chain features in type 1 diabetes. Points from the study as a whole: Shortening of TCRB CDR3s, moderate but significant, appeared in all four CD4+ subsets of Type 1 diabetes patients.

Concerning this clone itself: The antigen is unknown.

Germline CDR1 reads KGHSH; CDR2 reads LQKENI. Trimming took 6 bases from V and 0 from J, leaving 6 bases between them. The CDR3 extends over 13 amino acids. The entirety of the isolated RNA underwent reverse transcription, so expressed TCRB transcripts were sequenced. Sequencing used immunoSEQ multiplex PCR; TCRdb keeps in-frame clones, though not all of them. The table shows under 6,500 clones, with 70% to 75% occurring only once. The clonotype originates from a man aged 18 to 29 in good health. The V and J genes are TRBV18 and TRBJ1-5; unclear D gene. The source material was Tregs from blood. The CDR3 DNA reads as TGTGCCAGCTCTGACAATAGCAATCAGCCCCAGCATTTT. Its protein is CASSDNSNQPQHF.